The clone carrying this T cell receptor (beta chain) was observed many times. Its specificity is unknown. It was RNA transcripts that yielded the amplified TCR beta CDR3 regions. Using the HTBI primer set, a first-round RT-PCR was run on the TCR CDR3. One entry per CDR3 protein, called by TCRdb with MiXCR from the multiplex PCR reads. Of some 720,000 distinct CDR3 sequences in the sample, 15% to 20% were seen once. The sample comes from a study of T cells in Graves' hyperthyroidism and ophthalmopathy. The CDR3 covers 12 residues. Germline values: CDR1 DFQATT, CDR2 SNEGSKA (reference sequence). Trimming pared 3 bases from V and 0 bases from J, leaving 6 bases between. Patients aged 18 to 65 had newly diagnosed hyperthyroidism that had lasted under 2 months. The study excluded patients with uncontrolled infection, other autoimmune disease, pregnancy or lactation. Diagnoses were made from clinical symptoms, serum measures (thyroxine and TRAb), thyroid ultrasound and orbital computed tomography.

Study-wide findings and caveats: Most thyroid clonotypes that were expanded above 0.001 also turned up in blood.

The clonotype was recovered from a man aged 18 to 29 with Graves' hyperthyroidism. The gene calls are TRBV20-1 and TRBJ2-7; D is uncertain. The sequenced sample consisted of blood. The CDR3 nucleotides read TGCAGTGCTAGGCACAGCTCCTACGAGCAGTACTTC. Its protein product is CSARHSSYEQYF.